The rows below give T cell receptor beta chains drawn from one sample of a study of blood T cell repertoires in COVID-19. Data came from immunoSEQ multiplex PCR; TCRdb stores just in-frame clones and leaves some out. The sample contains 45,000 to 65,000 clones, around nine tenths of which appear only once. The sample was peripheral blood. The receptor set was obtained from a man aged 50 to 60 with acute or convalescent COVID-19. Each CDR3 is given with its conserved first and last residue. The order of the fields is clone size, J gene, V gene, D gene, CDR3 DNA, CDR3 protein. The D gene is left open where the match is weak. Part of the rows lack a size; the others show once, few, many or a class for expanded clones.

clone size: NA
J gene: TRBJ2-4
V gene: TRBV25-1
D gene: TRBD2
CDR3 DNA: TGTGCCAGCAGTGGGGGGGGTGAGAAAAACATTCAGTACTTC
CDR3 protein: CASSGGGEKNIQYF

clone size: NA
J gene: TRBJ1-5
V gene: TRBV30
D gene: TRBD1
CDR3 DNA: TGTGCCTGGAGTCCCGGGACAGTCTTACGGAGGGATCAGCCCCAGCATTTT
CDR3 protein: CAWSPGTVLRRDQPQHF

clone size: NA
J gene: TRBJ1-5
V gene: TRBV6-5
D gene: TRBD1
CDR3 DNA: TGTGCCAGCAGTTACCGGACAGGCCAGCCCCAGCATTTT
CDR3 protein: CASSYRTGQPQHF

clone size: NA
J gene: TRBJ2-2
V gene: TRBV7-2
D gene: TRBD2
CDR3 DNA: TGTGCCAGCAGCTTATTCGGGACTAGCGGGAACACCGGGGAGCTGTTTTTT
CDR3 protein: CASSLFGTSGNTGELFF

clone size: NA
J gene: TRBJ2-1
V gene: TRBV7-7
D gene: TRBD1
CDR3 DNA: TGTGCCAGCAGCCGCGAGACAGGGGGGCCCCAGTTCTTC
CDR3 protein: CASSRETGGPQFF

clone size: NA
J gene: TRBJ1-1
V gene: TRBV2
D gene: TRBD1
CDR3 DNA: TGTGCCAGCGGAAGACAGGGCGGCACTGAAGCTTTCTTT
CDR3 protein: CASGRQGGTEAFF

clone size: NA
J gene: TRBJ2-7
V gene: TRBV4-1
D gene: NA
CDR3 DNA: TGCGCCAGCAGCCAAGATTTCTTTATGTACGAGCAGTACTTC
CDR3 protein: CASSQDFFMYEQYF

clone size: NA
J gene: TRBJ1-3
V gene: TRBV29-1
D gene: NA
CDR3 DNA: TGCAGCGTTGTGGAGGGTTCTCGAAACACCATATATTTT
CDR3 protein: CSVVEGSRNTIYF

clone size: NA
J gene: TRBJ1-1
V gene: TRBV11-2
D gene: NA
CDR3 DNA: TGTGCCAGACGAAACAGGGTGAACACTGAAGCTTTCTTT
CDR3 protein: CARRNRVNTEAFF

clone size: NA
J gene: TRBJ2-1
V gene: TRBV5-1
D gene: TRBD2
CDR3 DNA: TGCGCCAGCAGCGACCCAGCGGGAGTGATACATGAGCAGTTCTTC
CDR3 protein: CASSDPAGVIHEQFF

clone size: NA
J gene: TRBJ2-3
V gene: TRBV19
D gene: NA
CDR3 DNA: TGTGCCAGTGGGTGGTGGGGGGCAGATACGCAGTATTTT
CDR3 protein: CASGWWGADTQYF

clone size: NA
J gene: TRBJ2-2
V gene: TRBV4-1
D gene: TRBD2
CDR3 DNA: TGCGCCAGCAGCCAAGCTGGACTAGCCGGTGGGGAGCTGTTTTTT
CDR3 protein: CASSQAGLAGGELFF

clone size: NA
J gene: TRBJ2-1
V gene: TRBV5-1
D gene: TRBD2
CDR3 DNA: TGCGCCAGCAGCCCCGGGACTAGCGGTTACAATGAGCAGTTCTTC
CDR3 protein: CASSPGTSGYNEQFF

clone size: NA
J gene: TRBJ1-4
V gene: TRBV11-2
D gene: NA
CDR3 DNA: TGTGCCAGCAGCTTAGCGGGGCCGGGGGGCGAAAAACTGTTTTTT
CDR3 protein: CASSLAGPGGEKLFF

clone size: once
J gene: TRBJ2-3
V gene: TRBV6-4
D gene: TRBD1
CDR3 DNA: TGTGCCAGCAGTGCCGGGACAGGGGCAGATACGCAGTATTTT
CDR3 protein: CASSAGTGADTQYF

clone size: NA
J gene: TRBJ1-1
V gene: TRBV7-2
D gene: NA
CDR3 DNA: TGTGCCAGCAGCTTACTCCTCACACTGAACACTGAAGCTTTCTTT
CDR3 protein: CASSLLLTLNTEAFF

clone size: NA
J gene: TRBJ2-7
V gene: TRBV27
D gene: NA
CDR3 DNA: TGTGCCAGCAGTTTACTCACCAGGGCGGCCTACGAGCAGTACTTC
CDR3 protein: CASSLLTRAAYEQYF

clone size: NA
J gene: TRBJ1-5
V gene: TRBV5-1
D gene: TRBD1
CDR3 DNA: TGCGCCAGCAGCTCGACAGGGGGTAAGAATCAGCCCCAGCATTTT
CDR3 protein: CASSSTGGKNQPQHF

clone size: NA
J gene: TRBJ2-7
V gene: TRBV2
D gene: NA
CDR3 DNA: TGTGCCAGCAGTCCGGACAGATGGTCCTACGAGCAGTACTTC
CDR3 protein: CASSPDRWSYEQYF

clone size: NA
J gene: TRBJ2-1
V gene: TRBV20-1
D gene: NA
CDR3 DNA: TGCAGTGCTAGTGGTACCTCGAGCTCCTACAATGAGCAGTTCTTC
CDR3 protein: CSASGTSSSYNEQFF

clone size: NA
J gene: TRBJ2-5
V gene: TRBV7-9
D gene: NA
CDR3 DNA: TGTGCCAGCAGCCCAAGGGGGGAGACCCAGTACTTC
CDR3 protein: CASSPRGETQYF

clone size: NA
J gene: TRBJ2-3
V gene: TRBV25-1
D gene: NA
CDR3 DNA: TGTGCCAGCAGTGATATAGCGACTAGCACAGATACGCAGTATTTT
CDR3 protein: CASSDIATSTDTQYF

clone size: NA
J gene: TRBJ2-5
V gene: TRBV28
D gene: TRBD2
CDR3 DNA: TGTGCCAGCAGTTTAGGAGGCGCGGGGGGATCTCAAGAGACCCAGTACTTC
CDR3 protein: CASSLGGAGGSQETQYF

clone size: NA
J gene: TRBJ2-7
V gene: TRBV27
D gene: NA
CDR3 DNA: TGTGCCAGCAGTTCCACCTACGAGCAGTACTTC
CDR3 protein: CASSSTYEQYF

clone size: NA
J gene: TRBJ1-5
V gene: TRBV5-1
D gene: NA
CDR3 DNA: TGCGCCAGCAGCCCGGAGGGCAATCAGCCCCAGCATTTT
CDR3 protein: CASSPEGNQPQHF

clone size: NA
J gene: TRBJ1-2
V gene: TRBV9
D gene: NA
CDR3 DNA: TGTGCCAGCAGCGGATATAAGCAGGGTCTCTATGGCTACACCTTC
CDR3 protein: CASSGYKQGLYGYTF

clone size: NA
J gene: TRBJ2-5
V gene: TRBV25-1
D gene: NA
CDR3 DNA: TGTGCCAGCAGTGGCAAGCAGACCCAGTACTTC
CDR3 protein: CASSGKQTQYF